This entry features one T cell receptor beta chain sequence. The CDR3 is 15 residues long. V lost 4 bases, J lost 2 bases, and 7 bases stayed unmatched. Per the germline V gene, CDR1 is MGHRA and CDR2 is YSYEKL. Repertoires were generated with immunoSEQ multiplex PCR, while TCRdb's copy carries only in-frame clones and drops some. Among approximately 70,000 clones, around 80% were seen once, and the ten largest hold around 7.7%. The sample originates from a study of cytotoxic CD8 clonotypes in ibrutinib-treated CLL. The wider study: Of the patients, under 13 were relapsed/refractory, roughly 15 treatment-naive and around 17 IGHV unmutated. Samples yielded averages of about 250,000 productive templates and fewer than 95,000 productive rearrangements.

This clonotype originated in a human donor with chronic lymphocytic leukemia. This chain joins TRBV4-1 and TRBJ2-7, with 8 bases aligning to TRBD1. The sample was PBMCs, taken at disease progression, from a patient treated with ibrutinib. CDR3 region: CASSRGTGLAYEQYF. In nucleotides, the CDR3 is TGCGCCAGCAGCCGAGGGACAGGCCTAGCCTACGAGCAGTACTTC.